This T cell receptor beta chain was captured in a study of cytomegalovirus exposure and HLA in healthy donors. With 60 Vbeta and 13 Jbeta primers, the PCR was carried out. Here immunoSEQ multiplex PCR was the method, and the copy in TCRdb shows in-frame clones only, minus some. The sample records some 160,000 clones, 70% to 85% being singletons. Trimming pared 6 bases from V and 0 bases from J, leaving 14 bases between. The CDR3 is made up of 15 amino acids. Germline loops: CDR1 MDHEN, CDR2 SYDVKM. The receptor's source is a woman aged 25 to 39 in good health and CMV-seronegative. Material for sequencing was PBMCs. The chain employs TRBV28 and TRBJ1-1; tentatively, D is TRBD1 (6 bases). CDR3: CASSWTELMNTEAFF. CDR3 DNA sequence: TGTGCCAGCAGCTGGACAGAACTCATGAACACTGAAGCTTTCTTT.